This T cell receptor (beta chain) was profiled in a study of T cell responses to AZD1222 COVID-19 vaccine. Second-dose intervals of approximately 4 or approximately 12 weeks were pooled. A remark on this clone: Antigen specificity is unknown.

Overall study findings and caveats: Spike-specific TCR depth and breadth grew after two AZD1222 doses. Clonal diversity was possibly underestimated; the donors were predominantly white British and more often female. Only five or six individuals given AZD1222 were seropositive at baseline.

Here immunoSEQ multiplex PCR was the method, and the copy in TCRdb shows in-frame clones only, minus some. Counted here are more than 150,000 clones, more than 90% occurring once; the ten biggest clones make up about 1.6%. This TCR was sampled from an adult who received the AZD1222 COVID-19 vaccine. The sample here was peripheral blood, taken 28 days after the second AZD1222 dose.

The CDR3 DNA reads as TGTGCCAGTAGCACGACAGAAAACTATGGCTACACCTTC. Translation: CASSTTENYGYTF. The V call is TRBV19, the J call TRBJ1-2, with D possibly TRBD1 on 5 matching bases. V was pared by 6 bases and J by 2 bases, with 10 bases between. Looked up from germline, CDR1 is LNHDA and CDR2 is SQIVND (reference sequence). This CDR3 comprises 13 residues. Drawing the rest from reference TRBV19 and TRBJ1-2, the complete variable domain is DGGITQSPKYLFRKEGQNVTLSCEQNLNHDAMYWYRQDPGQGLRLIYYSQIVNDFQKGDIAEGYSVSREKKESFPLTVTSAQKNPTAFYLCASSTTENYGYTFGSGTRLTVV.